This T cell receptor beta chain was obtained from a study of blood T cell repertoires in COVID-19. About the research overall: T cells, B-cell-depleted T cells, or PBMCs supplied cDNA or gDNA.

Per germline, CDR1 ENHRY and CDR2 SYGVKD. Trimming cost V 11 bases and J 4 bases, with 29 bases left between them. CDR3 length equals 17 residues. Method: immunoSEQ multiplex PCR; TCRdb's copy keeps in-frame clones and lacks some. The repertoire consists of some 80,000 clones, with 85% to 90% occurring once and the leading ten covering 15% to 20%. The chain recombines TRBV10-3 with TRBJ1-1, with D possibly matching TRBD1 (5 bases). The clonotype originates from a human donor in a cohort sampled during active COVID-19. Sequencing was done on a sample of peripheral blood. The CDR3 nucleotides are TGTGCCGTAAAGGGAGGACCAAACGGGGCCCGGGGCACTGAAGCTTTCTTT. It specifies CAVKGGPNGARGTEAFF.